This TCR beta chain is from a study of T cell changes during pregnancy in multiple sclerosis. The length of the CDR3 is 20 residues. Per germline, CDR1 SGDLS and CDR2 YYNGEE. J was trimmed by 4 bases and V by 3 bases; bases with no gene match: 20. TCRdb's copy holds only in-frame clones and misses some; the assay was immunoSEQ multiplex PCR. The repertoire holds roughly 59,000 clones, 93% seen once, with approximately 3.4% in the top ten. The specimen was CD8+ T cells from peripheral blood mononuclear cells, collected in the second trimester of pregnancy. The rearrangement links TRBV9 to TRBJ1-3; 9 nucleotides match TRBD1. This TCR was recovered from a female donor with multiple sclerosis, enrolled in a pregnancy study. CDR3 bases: TGTGCCAGCAGCGACCCAACCCCAAGGGACAGGGCCGAGGGGGGAAACACCATATATTTT. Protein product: CASSDPTPRDRAEGGNTIYF.